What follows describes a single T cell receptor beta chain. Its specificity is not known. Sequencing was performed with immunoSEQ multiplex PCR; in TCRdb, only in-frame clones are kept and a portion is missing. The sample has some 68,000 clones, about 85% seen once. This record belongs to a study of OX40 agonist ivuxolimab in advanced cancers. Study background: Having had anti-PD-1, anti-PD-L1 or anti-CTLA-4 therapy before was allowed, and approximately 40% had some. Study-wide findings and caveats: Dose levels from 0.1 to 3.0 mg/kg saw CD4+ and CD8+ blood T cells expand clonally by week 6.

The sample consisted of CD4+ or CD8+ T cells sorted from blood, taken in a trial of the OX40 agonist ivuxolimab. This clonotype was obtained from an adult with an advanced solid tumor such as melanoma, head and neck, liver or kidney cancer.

Here the CDR3 DNA reads TGTGCCAGCAGCTTAGTCCAGCCGGGAGAGACCCAGTACTTC. It is translated as CASSLVQPGETQYF. This chain joins TRBV5-4 and TRBJ2-5; the D is unclear. CDR3 length: 14 residues. Germline V gene data show CDR1 as SGHNT and CDR2 as YYREEE (reference sequence). Trimming cost V 2 bases and J 4 bases, with 12 bases left between them.